The clone carrying this T cell receptor beta chain has a single count. Antigen unknown. This sample is drawn from a study of shared clonotypes between healthy human individuals. Study findings and constraints: The study generally estimated greater richness for naive than memory subsets.

The V and J ends lost 8 bases and 3 bases respectively, with 11 bases between them. CDR3 length equals 13 residues. Germline CDR1 and CDR2: MNHEY and SVGAGI. Repertoires were generated with immunoSEQ multiplex PCR, while TCRdb's copy carries only in-frame clones and drops some. The sample lists some 1.4 million clones, around 95% occurring once. Splitting the CD4+ cells yielded a CD45RA+ naive subset and a CD45RA-negative memory subset. This chain connects TRBV6-5 to TRBJ1-5, with a possible D match to TRBD1 (6 bases). This TCR came from a man aged 30-40 years in good health. The sequencing sample was made of naive CD4+ T cells sorted from blood. The subset: CD45RA+ positively selected. This CDR3 reads CASDRSLNQPQHF. DNA for the CDR3: TGTGCCAGCGACAGGTCACTCAATCAGCCCCAGCATTTT.